These 2 T cell receptor beta chains were all obtained from the same sample, sequenced in a study of cytomegalovirus exposure and HLA in healthy donors. A multiplex PCR was run with 60 Vbeta primers and 13 Jbeta primers. Clones were sequenced by immunoSEQ multiplex PCR, and TCRdb holds only the in-frame ones, with some missing. The table records roughly 160,000 clones, over 70% of them present only once. The sequenced material came from PBMCs. These receptors were taken from a woman in her fifties or sixties in good health and CMV-seropositive.

A few counts support this clone. J is TRBJ1-1 and V is TRBV4-3; TRBD1 is a possible D gene (6 bases). Germline lookup yields CDR1 LGHNA and CDR2 YSLEER. CDR3 length: 14 amino acids. Trimming pared 1 base from V and 3 bases from J, leaving 9 bases between. CDR3 nucleotides: TGCGCCAGCAGCCAAGGGGCAGGGGACACTGAAGCTTTCTTT. It encodes CASSQGAGDTEAFF.

The CDR3 DNA reads TGTGCCAGCAGCTTTATGGGGGGAGAAAACAATGAGCAGTTCTTC. Amino acids: CASSFMGGENNEQFF. The V and J genes are TRBV7-2 and TRBJ2-1, with D possibly matching TRBD2 (6 bases). CDR3 size: 15 residues. In germline, CDR1 is SGHTA, CDR2 FQGNSA. V lost 3 bases and J 5 bases, leaving 14 bases between the germline ends.